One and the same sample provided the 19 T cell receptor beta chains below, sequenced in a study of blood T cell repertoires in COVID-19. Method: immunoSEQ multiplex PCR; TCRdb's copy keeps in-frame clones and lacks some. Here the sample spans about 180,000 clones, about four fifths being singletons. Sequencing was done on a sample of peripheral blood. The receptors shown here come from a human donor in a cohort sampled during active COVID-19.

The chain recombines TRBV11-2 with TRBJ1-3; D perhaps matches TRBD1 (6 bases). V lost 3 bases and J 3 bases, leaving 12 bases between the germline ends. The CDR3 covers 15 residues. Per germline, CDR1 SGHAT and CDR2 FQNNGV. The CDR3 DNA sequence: TGTGCCAGCAGCTTGACAGGAGAAGGTGGAAACACCATATATTTT. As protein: CASSLTGEGGNTIYF.

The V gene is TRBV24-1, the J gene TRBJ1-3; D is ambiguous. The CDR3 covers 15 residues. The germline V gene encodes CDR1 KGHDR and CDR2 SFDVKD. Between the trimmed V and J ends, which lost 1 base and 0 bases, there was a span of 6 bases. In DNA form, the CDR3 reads TGTGCCACCAGTGATTTTGTCGGCTCTGGAAACACCATATATTTT. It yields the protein CATSDFVGSGNTIYF.

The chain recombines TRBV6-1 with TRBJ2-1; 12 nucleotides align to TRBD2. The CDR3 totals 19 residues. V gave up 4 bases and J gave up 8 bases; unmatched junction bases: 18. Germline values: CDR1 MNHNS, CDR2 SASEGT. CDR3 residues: CASSGPLSSGGAPRYEQFF. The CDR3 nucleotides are TGTGCCAGCAGTGGTCCGCTCTCTAGCGGGGGGGCCCCGAGGTATGAGCAGTTCTTC.

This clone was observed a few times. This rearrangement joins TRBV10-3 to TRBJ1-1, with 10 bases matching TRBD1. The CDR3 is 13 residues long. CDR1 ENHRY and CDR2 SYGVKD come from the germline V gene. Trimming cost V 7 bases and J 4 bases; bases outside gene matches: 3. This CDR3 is CAITRDRGTEAFF. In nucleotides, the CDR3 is TGTGCCATCACACGGGACAGGGGCACTGAAGCTTTCTTT.

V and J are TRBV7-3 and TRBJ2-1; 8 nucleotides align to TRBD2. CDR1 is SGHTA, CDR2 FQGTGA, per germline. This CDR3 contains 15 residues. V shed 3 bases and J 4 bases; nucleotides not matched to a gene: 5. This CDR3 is CASSFTGGDYNEQFF. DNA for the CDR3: TGTGCCAGCAGCTTTACCGGGGGGGATTACAATGAGCAGTTCTTC.

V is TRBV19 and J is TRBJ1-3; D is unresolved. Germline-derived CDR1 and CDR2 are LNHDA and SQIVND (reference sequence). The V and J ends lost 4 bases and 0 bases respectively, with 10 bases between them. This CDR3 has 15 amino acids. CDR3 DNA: TGTGCCAGTAGTACTTCATCGAGCTCTGGAAACACCATATATTTT. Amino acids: CASSTSSSSGNTIYF.

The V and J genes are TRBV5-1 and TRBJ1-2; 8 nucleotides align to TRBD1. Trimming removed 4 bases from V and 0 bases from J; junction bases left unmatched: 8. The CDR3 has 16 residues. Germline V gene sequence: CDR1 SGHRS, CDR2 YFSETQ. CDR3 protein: CASSPDRGATNYGYTF. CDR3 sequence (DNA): TGCGCCAGCAGCCCCGACAGGGGAGCGACTAACTATGGCTACACCTTC.

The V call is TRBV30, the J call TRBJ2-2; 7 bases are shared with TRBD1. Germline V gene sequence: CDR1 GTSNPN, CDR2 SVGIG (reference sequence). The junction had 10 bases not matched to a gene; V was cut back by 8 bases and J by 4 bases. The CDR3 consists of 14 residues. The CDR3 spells CAQSQGLGTGELFF. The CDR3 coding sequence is TGTGCCCAATCACAGGGGTTAGGCACCGGGGAGCTGTTTTTT.

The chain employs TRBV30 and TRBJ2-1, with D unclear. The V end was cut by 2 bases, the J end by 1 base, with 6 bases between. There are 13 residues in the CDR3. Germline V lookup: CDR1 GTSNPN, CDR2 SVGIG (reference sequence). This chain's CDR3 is CAWSPLSYNEQFF. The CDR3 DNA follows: TGTGCCTGGAGTCCCTTGTCCTACAATGAGCAGTTCTTC. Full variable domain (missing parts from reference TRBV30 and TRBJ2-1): SQTIHQWPATLVQPVGSPLSLECTVEGTSNPNLYWYRQAAGRGLQLLFYSVGIGQISSEVPQNLSASRPQDRQFILSSKKLLLSDSGFYLCAWSPLSYNEQFFGPGTRLTVL.

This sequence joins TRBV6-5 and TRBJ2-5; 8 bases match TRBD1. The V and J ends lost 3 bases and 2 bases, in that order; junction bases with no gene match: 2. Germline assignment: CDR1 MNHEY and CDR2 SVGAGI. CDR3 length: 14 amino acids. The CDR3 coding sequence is TGTGCCAGCAGTTATTACAGGGGGCAAGAGACCCAGTACTTC. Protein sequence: CASSYYRGQETQYF.

The CDR3, as DNA: TGTGCCAGCAGCCAAGCTCGGGGGACAGTGAACACCGGGGAGCTGTTTTTT. It encodes CASSQARGTVNTGELFF. J is TRBJ2-2 and V is TRBV3-1 (or the pseudogene TRBV3-2); a weak D match, TRBD1 (7 bases). This CDR3 comprises 17 residues. Trimming removed 1 base at V and 1 base at J, with 13 bases between. Per germline, CDR1 LGHDT and CDR2 YNNKEL (reference sequence).

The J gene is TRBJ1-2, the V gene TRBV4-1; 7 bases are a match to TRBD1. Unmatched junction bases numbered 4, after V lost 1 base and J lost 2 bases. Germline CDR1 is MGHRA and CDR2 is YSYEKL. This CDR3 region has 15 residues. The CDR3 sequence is CASSQVQGGNYGYTF. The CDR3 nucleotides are TGCGCCAGCAGCCAAGTCCAGGGGGGCAACTATGGCTACACCTTC.

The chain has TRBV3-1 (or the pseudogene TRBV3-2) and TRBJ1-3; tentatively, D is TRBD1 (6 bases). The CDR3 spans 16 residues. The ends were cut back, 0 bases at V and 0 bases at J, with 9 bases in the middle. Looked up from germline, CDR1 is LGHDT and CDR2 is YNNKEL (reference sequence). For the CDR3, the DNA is TGTGCCAGCAGCCAAGAAGACAGGCTCTCTGGAAACACCATATATTTT. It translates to CASSQEDRLSGNTIYF.

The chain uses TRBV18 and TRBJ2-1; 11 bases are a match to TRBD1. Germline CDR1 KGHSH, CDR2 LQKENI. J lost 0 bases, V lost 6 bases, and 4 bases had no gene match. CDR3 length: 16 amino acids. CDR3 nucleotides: TGTGCCAGCTCCCAGGGACAGGGGGACTCCTACAATGAGCAGTTCTTC. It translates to CASSQGQGDSYNEQFF.

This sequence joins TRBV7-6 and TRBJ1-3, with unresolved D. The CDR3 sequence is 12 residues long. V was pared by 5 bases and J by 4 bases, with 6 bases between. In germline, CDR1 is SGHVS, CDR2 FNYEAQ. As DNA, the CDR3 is TGTGCCAGCAGCCCCGGGGGAAACACCATATATTTT. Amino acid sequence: CASSPGGNTIYF.

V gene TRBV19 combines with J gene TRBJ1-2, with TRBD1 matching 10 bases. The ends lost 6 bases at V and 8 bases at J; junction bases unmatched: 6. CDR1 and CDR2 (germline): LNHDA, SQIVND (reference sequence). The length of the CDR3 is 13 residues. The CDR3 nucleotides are TGTGCCAGTAGCTGGGACAGGGGAATAGGCTACACCTTC. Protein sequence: CASSWDRGIGYTF.

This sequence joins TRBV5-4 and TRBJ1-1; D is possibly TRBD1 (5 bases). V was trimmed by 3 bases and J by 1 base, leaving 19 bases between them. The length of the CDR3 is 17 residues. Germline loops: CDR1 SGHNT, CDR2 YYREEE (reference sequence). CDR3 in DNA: TGTGCCAGCAGCTGGCGGAAGGGAGGGGATCCGAACACTGAAGCTTTCTTT. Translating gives CASSWRKGGDPNTEAFF.

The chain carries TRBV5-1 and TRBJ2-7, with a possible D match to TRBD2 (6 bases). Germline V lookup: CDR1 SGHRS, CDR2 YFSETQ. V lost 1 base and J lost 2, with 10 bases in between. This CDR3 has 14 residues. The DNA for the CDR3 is TGCGCCAGCAGCTTGATCCGGGGGACCTACGAGCAGTACTTC. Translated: CASSLIRGTYEQYF.

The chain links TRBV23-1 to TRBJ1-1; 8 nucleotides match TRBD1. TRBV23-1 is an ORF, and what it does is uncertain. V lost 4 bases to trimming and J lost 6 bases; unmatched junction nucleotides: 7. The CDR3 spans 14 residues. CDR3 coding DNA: TGCGCCAGCAGTCGACCGGGACAGGTCCCTGAAGCTTTCTTT. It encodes CASSRPGQVPEAFF.